This TCR beta chain was sequenced during a study of blood T cells in healthy people across ages. Next came a second PCR, run for about 6 to 12 cycles, which used a sample-barcoded 5' primer along with a J-beta primer mix. TCRdb re-analysed the 5' RACE reads in MiXCR, keeping a single row per CDR3 protein. The sample holds roughly 800,000 distinct CDR3 sequences, 58% seen once. This clonotype appeared a single time. Germline V CDR1 and CDR2: MNHEY, SVGEGT. V was shortened by 0 bases and J by 6 bases, with 17 bases between the two germline ends. The CDR3 is 16 amino acids. The material sequenced was blood. This chain links TRBV6-2 or TRBV6-3 with TRBJ1-1; D unclear. This receptor was identified in a man younger than 40 in good health. DNA of the CDR3: TGTGCCAGCAGTTACTCGACCGCCGCCGGTGACCCTGAAGCTTTCTTT. This gives the protein CASSYSTAAGDPEAFF.